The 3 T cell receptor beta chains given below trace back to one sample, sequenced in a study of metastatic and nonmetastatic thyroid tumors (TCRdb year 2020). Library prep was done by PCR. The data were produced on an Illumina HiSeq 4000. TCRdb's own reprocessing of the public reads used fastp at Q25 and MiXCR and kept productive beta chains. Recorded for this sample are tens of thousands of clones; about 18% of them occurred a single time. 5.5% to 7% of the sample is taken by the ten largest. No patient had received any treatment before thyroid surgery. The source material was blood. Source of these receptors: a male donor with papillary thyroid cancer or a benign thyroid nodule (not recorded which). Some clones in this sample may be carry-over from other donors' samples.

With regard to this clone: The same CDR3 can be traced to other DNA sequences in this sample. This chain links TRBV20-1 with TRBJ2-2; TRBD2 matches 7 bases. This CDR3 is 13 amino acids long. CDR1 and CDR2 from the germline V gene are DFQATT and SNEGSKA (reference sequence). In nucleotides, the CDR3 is TGCAGCGCTGGGGAGGGTAACACCGGGGAGCTGTTTTTT. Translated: CSAGEGNTGELFF.

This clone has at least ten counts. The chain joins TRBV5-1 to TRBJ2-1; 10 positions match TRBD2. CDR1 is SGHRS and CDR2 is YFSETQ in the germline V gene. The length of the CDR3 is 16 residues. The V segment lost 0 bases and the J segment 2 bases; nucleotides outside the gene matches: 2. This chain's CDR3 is CASSLAGTSAYNEQFF. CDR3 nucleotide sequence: TGCGCCAGCAGCTTGGCCGGGACTAGCGCCTACAATGAGCAGTTCTTC. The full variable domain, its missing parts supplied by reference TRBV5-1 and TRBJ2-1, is KAGVTQTPRYLIKTRGQQVTLSCSPISGHRSVSWYQQTPGQGLQFLFEYFSETQRNKGNFPGRFSGRQFSNSRSEMNVSTLELGDSALYLCASSLAGTSAYNEQFFGPGTRLTVL.

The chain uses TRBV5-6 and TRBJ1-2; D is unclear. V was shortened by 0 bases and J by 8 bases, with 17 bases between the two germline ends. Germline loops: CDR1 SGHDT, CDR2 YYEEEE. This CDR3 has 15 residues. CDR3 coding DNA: TGTGCCAGCAGCTTGGTCGGGCTGGGGAATCCCGGCTACACCTTC. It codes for CASSLVGLGNPGYTF.